The 4 T cell receptor beta chains given below trace back to one sample, sequenced in a study of vaccination effects on CD4 cells after COVID-19. These receptors have no known antigen. Sequencing followed a ViraFEST assay step that expanded antigen-specific CD4+ T cells with viral peptide pools. After more than 8 days in culture, the CD4+ T cells were isolated. The infection with SARS-CoV-2 (confirmed by PCR) occurred in this person between March and December 2020. Some clones are missing from TCRdb's copy, which holds only in-frame ones; the method was immunoSEQ multiplex PCR. Among about 22,000 clones listed, around 76% were seen once. Sequenced material: CD4+ T cells from PBMCs cultured with SARS-CoV-2 spike peptides, taken before COVID-19 vaccination. The receptors were gathered from a human donor who had a prior SARS-CoV-2 infection.

The gene calls are TRBV19 and TRBJ2-2; no definite D call. Trimming cost V 5 bases and J 8 bases, with 21 bases left between them. The CDR3 extends over 16 amino acids. Per the germline V gene, CDR1 is LNHDA and CDR2 is SQIVND (reference sequence). CDR3 residues: CASSPSFLSFLGELFF. In nucleotides, the CDR3 is TGTGCCAGTAGTCCCTCCTTCTTGTCGTTCCTTGGGGAGCTGTTTTTT.

This clone has only a few counts. CDR3 coding DNA: TGTGCCAGCAGCCCATGGCGGGGGGGCCGGGAGCAGTTCTTC. Amino acid sequence: CASSPWRGGREQFF. This rearrangement joins TRBV6-2 or TRBV6-3 to TRBJ2-1; 9 positions match TRBD2. The germline V gene has CDR1 MNHEY and CDR2 SVGEGT. The CDR3 consists of 14 residues. The V and J ends lost 6 bases and 10 bases, in that order; junction bases with no gene match: 10.

The chain is built from TRBV2 and TRBJ1-6, with TRBD1 matching 7 bases. With V trimmed by 10 bases and J by 10 bases, 7 bases remained unmatched. CDR3 size: 12 residues. CDR1 is SNHLY, CDR2 FYNNEI, per germline. DNA for the CDR3: TGTGCCACCAGGGGGACGGGCTCACCCCTCCACTTT. Translating it yields CATRGTGSPLHF.

This chain uses TRBV6-5 with TRBJ2-1; D may be TRBD2 (6 bases). This CDR3 is 14 amino acids long. The V gene's germline CDR1 is MNHEY and CDR2 SVGAGI. Trimming removed 6 bases at V and 7 bases at J, with 16 bases between. CDR3 amino acids: CASSPGTAGNEQFF. The CDR3 DNA reads TGTGCCAGCAGCCCCGGGACGGCGGGGAATGAGCAGTTCTTC.